The clone carrying this T cell receptor (beta chain) was counted ten times or more. What was amplified from RNA transcripts were TCR beta CDR3 regions. The HTBI primer set drove a first-round RT-PCR of the TCR CDR3. TCRdb re-called the multiplex PCR reads with MiXCR, one entry per CDR3 protein. The table has 730,000 or so distinct CDR3 sequences, around 19% seen once. This sample was included in a study of T cells in Graves' hyperthyroidism and ophthalmopathy. The J segment lost 3 bases and the V segment lost 2 bases, leaving 7 bases of the junction unmatched. The CDR3 runs 16 residues. Germline CDR1 reads SGHDT; CDR2 reads YYEEEE. Pregnant or lactating patients were excluded, as were those with uncontrolled infection or other autoimmune disease.

This TCR was recovered from a woman aged 50 to 60 with Graves' hyperthyroidism that later progressed to Graves' ophthalmopathy. Sequenced material: blood. The rearrangement uses TRBV5-6 and TRBJ2-3; TRBD2 matches 9 bases. The CDR3 sequence is CASSLALAGLTDTQYF. CDR3 in DNA: TGTGCCAGCAGCTTAGCCCTAGCGGGGCTTACAGATACGCAGTATTTT.